The source of this T cell receptor beta chain is a study of T-cell memory formation after mild COVID-19. TCRdb analysed the 5' RACE reads with MiXCR anew, one entry per CDR3 protein. The repertoire has about 400,000 distinct CDR3 sequences, about a quarter of them found once; the top ten carry under 15%. Germline CDR1 reads SGDLS; CDR2 reads YYNGEE. The CDR3 runs to 12 residues. V lost 0 bases to trimming and J lost 6 bases, with 7 bases between them. The V call is TRBV9, the J call TRBJ2-7; D unresolved. The sample was PBMCs or a T cell subset sorted from them (not recorded which). This TCR was sampled from an adult woman who had mild COVID-19 (a few samples of this study predate the infection). Cell type and time point are not known. CDR3 bases: TGTGCCAGCAGCGTAGTCGCCGGCGAGCAGTACTTC. This gives the protein CASSVVAGEQYF.